Detailed here is one TCR beta chain. This entry is derived from a study of CD8 T cells in Susac syndrome. Germline loops: CDR1 GTSNPN, CDR2 SVGIG (reference sequence). The CDR3 sequence is 14 residues long. The V gene lost 3 bases and the J gene lost 1 base, with 12 bases spanning the gap. An amount of RNA that ranged from about 0.45 to 1 ug was reverse transcribed with random hexamers. Each CDR3 protein is one row after TCRdb ran MiXCR on the immunoSEQ multiplex PCR reads. The repertoire holds around 300,000 distinct CDR3 sequences, with 85% as singletons. V and J are TRBV30 and TRBJ2-5; tentatively, D is TRBD2 (6 bases). The material sequenced was CD8+ T cells from PBMCs. The receptor was derived from a human donor with multiple sclerosis. Here the CDR3 DNA reads TGTGCCTGGAGCCCGGGACTGGTCCAAGAGACCCAGTACTTC. It is translated as CAWSPGLVQETQYF. The full variable domain, completed using reference TRBV30 and TRBJ2-5, is SQTIHQWPATLVQPVGSPLSLECTVEGTSNPNLYWYRQAAGRGLQLLFYSVGIGQISSEVPQNLSASRPQDRQFILSSKKLLLSDSGFYLCAWSPGLVQETQYFGPGTRLLVL.